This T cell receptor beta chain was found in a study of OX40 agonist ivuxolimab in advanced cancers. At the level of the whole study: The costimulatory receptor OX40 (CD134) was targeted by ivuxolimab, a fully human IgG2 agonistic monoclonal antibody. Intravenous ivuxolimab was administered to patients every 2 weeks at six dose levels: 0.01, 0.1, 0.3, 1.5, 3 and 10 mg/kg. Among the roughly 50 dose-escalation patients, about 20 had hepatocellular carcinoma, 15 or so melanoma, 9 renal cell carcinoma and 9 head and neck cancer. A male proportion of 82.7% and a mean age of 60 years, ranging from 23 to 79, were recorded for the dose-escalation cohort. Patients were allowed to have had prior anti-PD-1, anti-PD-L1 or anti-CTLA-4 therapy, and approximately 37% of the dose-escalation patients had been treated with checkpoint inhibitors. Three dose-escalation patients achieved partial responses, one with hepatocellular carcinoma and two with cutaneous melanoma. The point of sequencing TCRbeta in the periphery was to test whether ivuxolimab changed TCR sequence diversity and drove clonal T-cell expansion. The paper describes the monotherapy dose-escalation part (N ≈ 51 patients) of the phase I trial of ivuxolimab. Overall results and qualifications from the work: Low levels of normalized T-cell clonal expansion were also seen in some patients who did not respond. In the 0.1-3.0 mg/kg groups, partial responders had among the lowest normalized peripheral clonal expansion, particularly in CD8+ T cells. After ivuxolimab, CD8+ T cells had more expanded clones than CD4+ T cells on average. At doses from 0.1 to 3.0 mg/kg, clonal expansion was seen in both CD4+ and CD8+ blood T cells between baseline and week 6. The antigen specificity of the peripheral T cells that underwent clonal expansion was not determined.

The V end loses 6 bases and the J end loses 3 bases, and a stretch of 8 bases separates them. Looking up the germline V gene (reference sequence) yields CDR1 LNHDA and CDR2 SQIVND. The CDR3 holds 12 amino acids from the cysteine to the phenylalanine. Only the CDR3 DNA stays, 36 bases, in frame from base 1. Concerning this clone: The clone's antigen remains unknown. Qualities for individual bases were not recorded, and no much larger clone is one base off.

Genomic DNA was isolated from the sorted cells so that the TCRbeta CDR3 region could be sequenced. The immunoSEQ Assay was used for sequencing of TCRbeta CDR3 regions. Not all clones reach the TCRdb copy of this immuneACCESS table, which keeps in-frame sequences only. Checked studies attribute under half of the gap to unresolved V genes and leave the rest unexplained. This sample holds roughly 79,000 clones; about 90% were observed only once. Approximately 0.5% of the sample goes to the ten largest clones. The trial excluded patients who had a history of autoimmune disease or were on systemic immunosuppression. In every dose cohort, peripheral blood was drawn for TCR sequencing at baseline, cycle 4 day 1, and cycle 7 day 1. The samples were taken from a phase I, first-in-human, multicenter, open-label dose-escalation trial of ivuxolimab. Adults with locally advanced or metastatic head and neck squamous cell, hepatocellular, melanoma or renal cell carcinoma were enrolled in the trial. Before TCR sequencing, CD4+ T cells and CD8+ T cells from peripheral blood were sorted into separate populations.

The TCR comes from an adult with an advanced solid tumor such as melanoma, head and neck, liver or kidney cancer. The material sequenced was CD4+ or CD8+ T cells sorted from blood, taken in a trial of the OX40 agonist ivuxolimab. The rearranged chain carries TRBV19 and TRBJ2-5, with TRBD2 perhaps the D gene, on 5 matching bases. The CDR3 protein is CASSPREETQYF. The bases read TGTGCCAGTAGCCCGAGGGAAGAGACCCAGTACTTC.